The 2 T cell receptor beta chains reported below all come from one sample, sequenced in a study of blood T cell repertoires in COVID-19. The protocol was immunoSEQ multiplex PCR, while the TCRdb copy is restricted to in-frame clones and leaves out a portion. The table has tens of thousands of clones, approximately 89% seen once. Material for sequencing was peripheral blood. These receptors originate from a man in his fifties with active COVID-19.

The chain links TRBV20-1 to TRBJ2-1, with a weak D call TRBD2 (5 bases). Per the germline V gene, CDR1 is DFQATT and CDR2 is SNEGSKA (reference sequence). The CDR3 spans 10 residues. V lost 1 base, J lost 10 bases, and 5 bases lay in between. This chain's CDR3 is CSARGEEQFF. For the CDR3, the DNA is TGCAGTGCTAGAGGGGAGGAGCAGTTCTTC.

V and J are TRBV4-1 and TRBJ2-3; maybe TRBD1 (5 bases). V was trimmed by 0 bases and J by 1 base, leaving 11 bases between them. The CDR3 extends over 16 amino acids. CDR1 and CDR2 from the germline V gene are MGHRA and YSYEKL. CDR3 nucleotide sequence: TGCGCCAGCAGCCAAGATGGAAGGGGTGGCACAGATACGCAGTATTTT. Protein: CASSQDGRGGTDTQYF.